This T cell receptor (beta chain) was observed in a study of T cell changes during pregnancy in multiple sclerosis. Data came from immunoSEQ multiplex PCR; TCRdb stores just in-frame clones and leaves some out. The sample lists under 50,000 clones; under 95% were seen once. V was cut by 7 bases and J by 5 bases, with 13 bases left in between. CDR3 length: 13 residues. From germline, CDR1 is MDHEN and CDR2 SYDVKM. The starting material was CD4+ T cells from peripheral blood mononuclear cells, obtained in the third trimester of pregnancy. The chain combines TRBV28 with TRBJ2-3; D is unresolved. This receptor was identified in a female donor with multiple sclerosis, enrolled in a pregnancy study. The DNA for the CDR3 is TGTGCCAGCATGGCGGCGGATGGAGATACGCAGTATTTT. As protein: CASMAADGDTQYF. Full variable domain (rest looked up from reference TRBV28 and TRBJ2-3): DVKVTQSSRYLVKRTGEKVFLECVQDMDHENMFWYRQDPGLGLRLIYFSYDVKMKEKGDIPEGYSVSREKKERFSLILESASTNQTSMYLCASMAADGDTQYFGPGTRLTVL.